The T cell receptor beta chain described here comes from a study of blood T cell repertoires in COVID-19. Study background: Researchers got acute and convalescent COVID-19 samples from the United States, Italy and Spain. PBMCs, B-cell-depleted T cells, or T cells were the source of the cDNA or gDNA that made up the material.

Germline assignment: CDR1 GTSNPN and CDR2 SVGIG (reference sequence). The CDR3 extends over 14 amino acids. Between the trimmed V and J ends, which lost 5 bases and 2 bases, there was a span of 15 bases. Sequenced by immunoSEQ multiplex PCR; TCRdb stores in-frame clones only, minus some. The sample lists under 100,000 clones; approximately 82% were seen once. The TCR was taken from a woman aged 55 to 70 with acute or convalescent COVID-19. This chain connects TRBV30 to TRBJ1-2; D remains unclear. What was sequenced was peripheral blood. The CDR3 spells CAWGGLPTNYGYTF. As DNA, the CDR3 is TGTGCCTGGGGCGGACTGCCGACGAACTATGGCTACACCTTC.